The 30 T cell receptor beta chains given below trace back to one sample, sequenced in a study of blood T cells in healthy people across ages. Combining a sample-barcoded 5' primer with a J-beta primer mix, a second PCR ran for about 7 to 11 cycles. One entry per CDR3 protein results from TCRdb running MiXCR on the 5' RACE reads. The sample lists hundreds of thousands of distinct CDR3 sequences; roughly 25% were seen once. This same sample was also part of a study on T cells of mothers and their children.

Sequencing was done on a sample of blood. The receptors stem from a boy younger than 18 in good health.

This rearrangement joins TRBV9 to TRBJ2-3, with 13 bases aligning to TRBD2. Unmatched junction bases numbered 4, after V lost 3 bases and J lost 3 bases. This CDR3 comprises 16 residues. Germline V gives CDR1 SGDLS, CDR2 YYNGEE. The CDR3 nucleotides read TGTGCCAGCAGCGAGGGACTAGCGGGATTTACAGATACGCAGTATTTT. This sequence encodes CASSEGLAGFTDTQYF.

This clonotype showed up just a few times. V is TRBV20-1 and J is TRBJ2-5; the match to TRBD2 covers 8 bases. Germline V lookup: CDR1 DFQATT, CDR2 SNEGSKA (reference sequence). CDR3 length: 14 residues. V lost 2 bases and J lost 4; bases outside the gene matches: 6. The chain's CDR3 is CSARTSGSTETQYF. As DNA, the CDR3 is TGCAGTGCTAGAACCAGCGGGAGTACAGAGACCCAGTACTTC.

In DNA form, the CDR3 reads TGTGCCAGCACCAAGAGGGGGGGAGTTCGTCCAGAGACCCAGTACTTC. The encoded protein is CASTKRGGVRPETQYF. The rearrangement joins TRBV6-6 to TRBJ2-5; possible D gene TRBD2, 7 bases. Germline V gene sequence: CDR1 MNHNY, CDR2 SVGAGI (reference sequence). V lost 7 bases and J lost 4, with 22 bases in between. The length of the CDR3 is 16 residues.

The V call is TRBV6-1, the J call TRBJ2-5; 8 bases line up with TRBD1. Losses at the gene ends were 4 bases for V and 11 bases for J; bases not matched to a gene: 9. Germline V CDR1 and CDR2: MNHNS, SASEGT. CDR3 size: 13 residues. CDR3 region: CASSVGDRKEQYF. CDR3 DNA: TGTGCCAGCAGTGTTGGGGACAGGAAGGAGCAGTACTTC.

This clonotype has just a few counts. The chain combines TRBV25-1 with TRBJ2-1; 12 nucleotides agree with TRBD2. The CDR3 is made up of 16 amino acids. Germline loops: CDR1 MGHDK, CDR2 SYGVNS. Trimming took 4 bases from V and 8 from J; bases not matched to a gene: 9. The CDR3 DNA reads as TGTGCCAGCAGTGGATCTAGCGGGAGGGCCGCTGATGAGCAGTTCTTC. Translation gives CASSGSSGRAADEQFF.

J is TRBJ1-2 and V is TRBV20-1, with a weak D call TRBD1 (5 bases). In germline, CDR1 is DFQATT, CDR2 SNEGSKA (reference sequence). The germline V and J ends were trimmed by 6 bases and 6 bases, with 20 bases remaining between them. The length of the CDR3 is 14 residues. CDR3 loop: CSASSSQGEDGYTF. The CDR3 DNA reads as TGCAGTGCCAGCTCTTCTCAGGGAGAAGATGGCTACACCTTC.

This clonotype was recorded many times. The rearrangement uses TRBV12-3 or TRBV12-4 and TRBJ1-6; weak D call: TRBD1 (5 bases). CDR3 length equals 14 residues. Between the trimmed V and J ends, which lost 6 bases and 6 bases, there was a span of 12 bases. CDR3 in amino acids: CASSLDSSNSPLHF. In DNA form, the CDR3 reads TGTGCCAGCAGCCTAGACAGCTCTAATTCACCCCTCCACTTT.

V and J are TRBV28 and TRBJ1-1, with 7 bases matching TRBD1. Germline V CDR1 and CDR2: MDHEN, SYDVKM. This CDR3 contains 15 residues. V dropped 3 bases and J dropped 4; count of bases not matched to a gene: 8. CDR3 sequence (DNA): TGTGCCAGCAGTTTCTTTCAACAGGGGATCACTGAAGCTTTCTTT. Its protein product is CASSFFQQGITEAFF.

J is TRBJ2-7 and V is TRBV5-1; 11 bases agree with TRBD1. CDR1 is SGHRS, CDR2 YFSETQ, per germline. Trimming cost V 4 bases and J 3 bases; bases outside gene matches: 6. The CDR3 is made up of 15 amino acids. The CDR3 protein is CASSNRDRGVYEQYF. The CDR3 DNA reads as TGCGCCAGCAGCAACCGGGACAGGGGGGTCTACGAGCAGTACTTC.

This chain uses TRBV9 with TRBJ2-5; perhaps D is TRBD1 or TRBD2 (5 bases each). The J call may be in error: the DNA end matches TRBJ2-7 better. CDR3 length: 15 amino acids. The germline V gene has CDR1 SGDLS and CDR2 YYNGEE. The CDR3 reads CASSVAWDDSYEQYF. The CDR3 DNA follows: TGTGCCAGCAGCGTAGCTTGGGACGATTCCTACGAGCAGTACTTC.

The chain couples TRBV24-1 to TRBJ2-3; D gene unclear. Germline assignment: CDR1 KGHDR and CDR2 SFDVKD. The CDR3 length is 15 residues. Between the trimmed V and J ends, which lost 5 bases and 1 base, there was a span of 12 bases. The CDR3 reads CATSGGSLGTDTQYF. The CDR3 DNA reads as TGTGCCACCAGTGGAGGTTCTTTAGGCACAGATACGCAGTATTTT.

J is TRBJ2-2 and V is TRBV6-1; 7 bases line up with TRBD2. Germline V gene sequence: CDR1 MNHNS, CDR2 SASEGT. The V and J ends lost 0 bases and 6 bases, in that order; junction bases with no gene match: 7. The CDR3 extends over 16 amino acids. The CDR3 region is CASSEAGLAGAGELFF. DNA of the CDR3: TGTGCCAGCAGTGAAGCGGGACTGGCGGGAGCCGGGGAGCTGTTTTTT.

J is TRBJ2-7 and V is TRBV18; D gene unclear. The CDR3 has 14 residues. V was shortened by 0 bases and J by 3 bases, with 9 bases between the two germline ends. Germline loops: CDR1 KGHSH, CDR2 LQKENI. CDR3 region: CASSPPAGVYEQYF. CDR3 nucleotide sequence: TGTGCCAGCTCACCACCGGCAGGAGTCTACGAGCAGTACTTC. Using reference TRBV18 and TRBJ2-7 for the parts outside the CDR3, the full variable domain is NAGVMQNPRHLVRRRGQEARLRCSPMKGHSHVYWYRQLPEEGLKFMVYLQKENIIDESGMPKERFSAEFPKEGPSILRIQQVVRGDSAAYFCASSPPAGVYEQYFGPGTRLTVT.

J is TRBJ2-5 and V is TRBV29-1, with D perhaps matching TRBD1 or TRBD2 (5 bases each). The V end was cut by 0 bases, the J end by 3 bases, with 17 bases between. CDR1 is SQVTM and CDR2 is ANQGSEA in the germline V gene. The CDR3 is made up of 16 amino acids. The CDR3 here is CSVEDHSGPTKETQYF. CDR3 coding DNA: TGCAGCGTTGAAGATCACTCGGGACCCACTAAAGAGACCCAGTACTTC. Looking up the rest from reference TRBV29-1 and TRBJ2-5 gives the full variable domain: SAVISQKPSRDICQRGTSLTIQCQVDSQVTMMFWYRQQPGQSLTLIATANQGSEATYESGFVIDKFPISRPNLTFSTLTVSNMSPEDSSIYLCSVEDHSGPTKETQYFGPGTRLLVL.

This clonotype was seen a few times. The chain joins TRBV20-1 to TRBJ2-1, with D tentatively TRBD2 (6 bases). The end of the DNA fits TRBJ2-5 better, so the J call may be wrong. The CDR3 extends over 13 amino acids. CDR1 is DFQATT and CDR2 is SNEGSKA in the germline V gene (reference sequence). CDR3: CSAREWGVGTQYF. CDR3 nucleotide sequence: TGCAGTGCTAGAGAATGGGGGGTAGGGACCCAGTACTTC.

This clonotype was counted a few times. Written as DNA, the CDR3 is TGCGCCAGCAGCCAAGTGGACAGGGATCAAGAGACCCAGTACTTC. As protein: CASSQVDRDQETQYF. V gene TRBV4-3 combines with J gene TRBJ2-5; TRBD1 matches 8 bases. Germline values: CDR1 LGHNA, CDR2 YSLEER. The junction had 3 bases not matched to a gene; V was cut back by 1 base and J by 2 bases. This CDR3 comprises 15 residues.

The rearrangement links TRBV9 to TRBJ1-1; no definite D call. CDR1 and CDR2 from the germline V gene are SGDLS and YYNGEE. Trimming cost V 0 bases and J 1 base, with 13 bases left between them. The CDR3 sequence is 16 residues long. CDR3 sequence (DNA): TGTGCCAGCAGCGTAGATGGTAGGGCCGCGAACACTGAAGCTTTCTTT. It is translated as CASSVDGRAANTEAFF.

This clonotype has a handful of counts. This chain links TRBV11-2 with TRBJ2-1; a weak D match, TRBD1 (6 bases). V lost 5 bases and J lost 1, with 15 bases in between. Germline lookup yields CDR1 SGHAT and CDR2 FQNNGV. The CDR3 sequence is 16 residues long. The CDR3 here is CASSLRTDKSYNEQFF. In nucleotides, the CDR3 is TGTGCCAGCAGCCTGCGGACAGACAAATCCTACAATGAGCAGTTCTTC.

This clonotype was counted only a few times. In DNA form, the CDR3 reads TGTGCCAGCAGTTACTCTCCAGCGGGAGGTTACGAGCAGTACTTC. As protein: CASSYSPAGGYEQYF. The V gene is TRBV6-5, the J gene TRBJ2-5, with TRBD2 identical over 9 bases. The last part of the DNA fits TRBJ2-7 better; the J call may be wrong. The CDR3 loop spans 15 amino acids. The germline V gene encodes CDR1 MNHEY and CDR2 SVGAGI.

CDR3 region: CASALDYEQYF. In DNA form, the CDR3 reads TGTGCTAGTGCCCTAGACTACGAGCAGTACTTC. The rearrangement joins TRBV12-5 to TRBJ2-7; D call uncertain. From germline, CDR1 is LGHNT and CDR2 FRNRAP. This CDR3 contains 11 residues. Trimming took 7 bases from V and 3 from J, leaving 7 bases between them.

The V and J genes are TRBV24-1 and TRBJ2-1; 9 bases agree with TRBD1. The CDR3 has 14 amino acids. Trimming at V came to 3 bases and at J to 7 bases, leaving 3 bases not matched to a gene. Germline V gene sequence: CDR1 KGHDR, CDR2 SFDVKD. The CDR3 sequence is CATSDPGQGNEQFF. The CDR3 nucleotides read TGTGCCACCAGTGATCCGGGACAGGGAAATGAGCAGTTCTTC.

The chain couples TRBV6-1 to TRBJ1-5; no firm D call. From germline, CDR1 is MNHNS and CDR2 SASEGT. Trimming removed 0 bases at V and 0 bases at J, with 18 bases between. The CDR3 covers 19 residues. CDR3 coding DNA: TGTGCCAGCAGTGAAGCCCACGAGAAGGTGGCTTATAGCAATCAGCCCCAGCATTTT. This translates into CASSEAHEKVAYSNQPQHF.

This clonotype appeared a few times. The chain joins TRBV4-3 to TRBJ2-5; 7 bases are shared with TRBD1. The J call is uncertain, as TRBJ2-7 better fits the DNA end. This CDR3 spans 13 amino acids. CDR1 and CDR2 (germline): LGHNA, YSLEER. CDR3 amino acids: CASSARQGYEQYF. The CDR3 DNA follows: TGCGCCAGCAGCGCCAGACAGGGCTACGAGCAGTACTTC.

This clonotype was recorded a few times. The V gene is TRBV5-1, the J gene TRBJ2-5; 7 bases align to TRBD2. This CDR3 is built from 15 residues. Germline-derived CDR1 and CDR2 are SGHRS and YFSETQ. V lost 5 bases to trimming and J lost 2 bases; unmatched junction nucleotides: 9. The CDR3 DNA is TGCGCCAGCAGTCGGGACTATCTGGTTCAAGAGACCCAGTACTTC. Protein sequence: CASSRDYLVQETQYF.

This clonotype was seen only a few times. The rearrangement joins TRBV27 to TRBJ1-2, with TRBD1 matching 10 bases. Germline V gene lookup returns CDR1 MNHEY and CDR2 SMNVEV (reference sequence). This CDR3 spans 16 amino acids. The V and J ends lost 0 bases and 7 bases, in that order; junction bases with no gene match: 8. The CDR3 is CASSLSYRDRGTGYTF. The CDR3 region has the DNA TGTGCCAGCAGTTTATCTTACCGGGACAGGGGTACTGGCTACACCTTC.

The gene calls are TRBV9 and TRBJ2-7; 7 positions agree with TRBD2. J lost 6 bases, V lost 0 bases, and 6 bases had no gene match. Germline CDR1 SGDLS, CDR2 YYNGEE. The CDR3 extends over 14 amino acids. The CDR3 DNA follows: TGTGCCAGCAGCGTAGGTAGCGGGTTCGGCGAGCAGTACTTC. Residues: CASSVGSGFGEQYF.

CDR3 region: CASGGSPLHF. The CDR3 nucleotides read TGTGCCAGCGGCGGATCACCCCTCCACTTT. The V call is TRBV11-2, the J call TRBJ1-6; D unclear. The V end lost 8 bases, the J end lost 10 bases, and 6 bases lay between the germline ends. Per germline, CDR1 SGHAT and CDR2 FQNNGV. The CDR3 extends over 10 amino acids.

The chain carries TRBV4-3 and TRBJ1-2, with TRBD1 matching 7 bases. The trim removed 0 bases at V and 5 bases at J, leaving 12 bases unmatched. This CDR3 is built from 17 residues. Germline CDR1 LGHNA, CDR2 YSLEER. CDR3 amino acids: CASSQDRGQSISYGYTF. DNA for the CDR3: TGCGCCAGCAGCCAAGACAGGGGACAGTCGATTTCGTATGGCTACACCTTC.

This chain joins TRBV29-1 and TRBJ2-3; D gene uncertain. CDR3 length: 11 amino acids. Between the trimmed V and J ends, which lost 6 bases and 5 bases, there was a span of 9 bases. Germline CDR1 SQVTM, CDR2 ANQGSEA. CDR3 nucleotide sequence: TGCAGCGTCGAGGCCTTAGATACGCAGTATTTT. Amino acid sequence: CSVEALDTQYF.

The CDR3 loop reads CSALGLAGVPEQYF. The DNA of the CDR3 is TGCAGTGCCTTGGGACTAGCGGGAGTCCCCGAGCAGTACTTC. The rearrangement links TRBV20-1 to TRBJ2-7; 14 nucleotides agree with TRBD2. V lost 6 bases to trimming and J lost 6 bases; unmatched junction nucleotides: 7. The germline V gene has CDR1 DFQATT and CDR2 SNEGSKA (reference sequence). This CDR3 is 14 amino acids long.